A selection of T cell receptor beta chains follows, all from one sample in a study of cytomegalovirus exposure and HLA in healthy donors. Sequencing used immunoSEQ multiplex PCR; TCRdb keeps in-frame clones, though not all of them. The repertoire consists of around 100,000 clones, with 70% to 85% occurring once and the leading ten covering around 4.2%. Specimen: PBMCs. The receptors were sampled from a woman in her thirties or forties in good health and CMV-seropositive. Each CDR3 is given with its conserved first and last residue. A D gene is named only where the DNA matches it firmly. Size tells how often a clone was seen (once, few, many) or the class of an expanded clone, and some rows leave it out.

CASKFERENYEQYF	TGTGCCAGCAAGTTCGAGCGGGAGAACTACGAGCAGTACTTC	TRBJ2-7	.	TRBD2	TRBV2
CASSYSTGTLHF	TGTGCCAGCAGTTACTCCACCGGGACACTGCACTTC	TRBJ2-4	.	.	TRBV6-5
CASSSHTTGNTEAFF	TGTGCCAGCAGCTCCCACACGACAGGGAACACTGAAGCTTTCTTT	TRBJ1-1	few	.	TRBV5-4
CASSLALWAEAFF	TGTGCCAGCAGCTTAGCGCTTTGGGCCGAAGCTTTCTTT	TRBJ1-1	few	.	TRBV7-2
CASSYGPRDSYEQYF	TGCGCCAGCAGCTACGGCCCCAGGGACTCCTACGAGCAGTACTTC	TRBJ2-7	.	.	TRBV5-1
CASSTRTLITDTQYF	TGTGCCAGCAGCACCCGGACACTCATCACAGATACGCAGTATTTT	TRBJ2-3	.	.	TRBV5-5
CASSLFGQPTEAFF	TGTGCCAGCAGCTTATTCGGACAGCCCACTGAAGCTTTCTTT	TRBJ1-1	.	.	TRBV7-8
CASSRGGGGSPLHF	TGTGCCAGCAGCCGGGGGGGAGGAGGTTCACCCCTCCACTTT	TRBJ1-6	once	.	TRBV5-6
CAWSLKGGTDTQYF	TGTGCCTGGAGTCTTAAGGGGGGGACAGATACGCAGTATTTT	TRBJ2-3	few	.	TRBV30
CASSVRDRGDEQYF	TGCGCCAGCAGCGTCCGGGACAGAGGGGACGAGCAGTACTTC	TRBJ2-7	once	TRBD1	TRBV5-1
CASSRLSNTEAFF	TGTGCCAGCAGTCGACTCAGTAACACTGAAGCTTTCTTT	TRBJ1-1	.	.	TRBV27
CASSLVGTGGSGNIQYF	TGTGCCAGCAGCTTAGTCGGGACAGGGGGCTCGGGAAACATTCAGTACTTC	TRBJ2-4	.	TRBD1	TRBV7-8
CASSSSSGRAKNTQYF	TGTGCCAGCAGCTCTTCTAGCGGGAGGGCGAAAAATACGCAGTATTTT	TRBJ2-3	.	TRBD2	TRBV5-4
CASSRAEDNYGYTF	TGTGCCAGCAGTCGCGCCGAGGATAACTATGGCTACACCTTC	TRBJ1-2	.	.	TRBV5-6
CASSLAVDYGYTF	TGTGCCAGCAGTTTGGCAGTTGACTATGGCTACACCTTC	TRBJ1-2	.	.	TRBV25-1
CATSRGGGRGSYEQYF	TGTGCCACCAGCAGAGGAGGCGGGAGGGGCTCCTACGAGCAGTACTTC	TRBJ2-7	.	TRBD2	TRBV15
CASSPQGSNQPQHF	TGTGCCAGCAGCCCACAGGGGTCAAATCAGCCCCAGCATTTT	TRBJ1-5	.	TRBD1	TRBV7-9
CASSSRDTTEAFF	TGTGCCAGCAGCTCTCGGGACACCACTGAAGCTTTCTTT	TRBJ1-1	.	.	TRBV9
CSSSQQSMNTEAFF	TGTTCCAGCAGCCAACAGAGCATGAACACTGAAGCTTTCTTT	TRBJ1-1	.	.	TRBV7-9
CASSMTFSGYDTEQFF	TGTGCCAGCAGTATGACATTTAGCGGGTATGACACTGAGCAGTTCTTC	TRBJ2-1	.	TRBD2	TRBV27
CASEQGPMETDTQYF	TGTGCCAGCGAACAGGGGCCAATGGAGACAGATACGCAGTATTTT	TRBJ2-3	.	TRBD1	TRBV7-2
CAWATGTGLNEQFF	TGTGCCTGGGCGACCGGGACAGGGTTGAATGAGCAGTTCTTC	TRBJ2-1	.	TRBD1	TRBV30
CASTLTSGSQETQYF	TGTGCCAGTACTCTGACTAGCGGGAGCCAAGAGACCCAGTACTTC	TRBJ2-5	.	TRBD2	TRBV19
CAIRAPATSSEQYF	TGTGCCATCAGGGCCCCTGCCACGTCGTCCGAGCAGTACTTC	TRBJ2-7	once	.	TRBV10-3
CASSPTVNYGYTF	TGTGCCAGCTCACCAACAGTGAACTATGGCTACACCTTC	TRBJ1-2	.	.	TRBV18
CASSQDLRTPNTEAFF	TGCGCCAGCAGCCAAGATCTTCGAACACCGAACACTGAAGCTTTCTTT	TRBJ1-1	.	.	TRBV4-3